The sequence of this T cell receptor beta chain was determined in a study of cytomegalovirus exposure and HLA in healthy donors. The CDR3 spans 14 residues. Germline V gives CDR1 MDHEN, CDR2 SYDVKM. V was pared by 3 bases and J by 1 base, with 10 bases between. General study findings and limits: There were fewer than 200 TCR beta chains listed as cytomegalovirus-associated.

The PCR contained 60 Vbeta and 13 Jbeta primers. Profiling relied on immunoSEQ multiplex PCR, and the TCRdb table lists in-frame clones only, not all of them. Of over 120,000 clones in the sample, 70% to 85% were seen once. Points on this clone: As yet, its antigen is unknown.

This chain connects TRBV28 to TRBJ2-7; D perhaps matches TRBD2 (5 bases). The sequenced sample was PBMCs. The receptor was isolated from a woman aged 60-75 years in good health and CMV-seropositive. CDR3 DNA: TGTGCCAGCAGTTTTACGGGGATGTCCTACGAGCAGTACTTC. Its translation is CASSFTGMSYEQYF. Combining the CDR3 with reference TRBV28 and TRBJ2-7 gives the whole variable domain DVKVTQSSRYLVKRTGEKVFLECVQDMDHENMFWYRQDPGLGLRLIYFSYDVKMKEKGDIPEGYSVSREKKERFSLILESASTNQTSMYLCASSFTGMSYEQYFGPGTRLTVT.